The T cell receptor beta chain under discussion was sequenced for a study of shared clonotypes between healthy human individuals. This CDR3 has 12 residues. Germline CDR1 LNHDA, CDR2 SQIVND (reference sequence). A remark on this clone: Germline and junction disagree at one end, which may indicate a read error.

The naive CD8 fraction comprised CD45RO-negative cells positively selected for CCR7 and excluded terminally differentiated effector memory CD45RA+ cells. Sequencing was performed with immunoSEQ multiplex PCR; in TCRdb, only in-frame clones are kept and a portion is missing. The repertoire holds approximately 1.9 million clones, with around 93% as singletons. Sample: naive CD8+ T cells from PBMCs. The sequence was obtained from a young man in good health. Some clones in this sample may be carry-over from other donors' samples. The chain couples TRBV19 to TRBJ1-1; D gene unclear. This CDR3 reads CASSMRTPEAFF. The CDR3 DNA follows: TGTGCCAGTAGTATGCGGACCCCTGAGGCTTTCTTT.